This TCR beta chain derives from a study of PD-1 blockade in classical Hodgkin lymphoma. Relapse was seen in all patients after autologous stem cell transplantation, and brentuximab vedotin exposure was variable. The table came from immunoSEQ multiplex PCR; TCRdb's copy has only in-frame clones and leaves some out. This table has tens of thousands of clones, 76% appearing once. The CDR3 runs to 14 residues. Trimming left V 4 bases short and J 4 bases short, with 12 bases between. CDR1 SGHNT and CDR2 YYREEE come from the germline V gene (reference sequence). The sequence derives from a human donor with classical Hodgkin lymphoma. Sequenced here: peripheral blood mononuclear cells (PBMCs), sampled before the second cycle of nivolumab. The genes are TRBV5-4 and TRBJ1-3; D gene ambiguous. CDR3 DNA sequence: TGTGCCAGCAGCATAGACCCTGGCGGAAACACCATATATTTT. Amino acids: CASSIDPGGNTIYF.